This T cell receptor (beta chain) was captured by sequencing in a study of blood T cells in healthy people across ages. The CDR3 is made up of 15 amino acids. Germline V gene sequence: CDR1 MNHNS, CDR2 SASEGT. It was with a sample-barcoded 5' primer and a J-beta primer mix that a second PCR of roughly 7 to 12 cycles was run. TCRdb itself ran the 5' RACE reads through MiXCR, one entry per CDR3 protein. The sample has over 1.5 million distinct CDR3 sequences, 49% seen once. The chain carries TRBV6-1 and TRBJ2-3, with TRBD2 matching 11 bases. This clonotype originated in a woman aged 40-49 years in good health. Sequencing was performed on blood. This chain's CDR3 is CVTGLAATSTDTQYF. The CDR3 bases are TGTGTCACGGGACTAGCGGCCACTAGCACAGATACGCAGTATTTT.